Below are 4 T cell receptor beta chains sequenced from a single sample in a study of cytomegalovirus exposure and HLA in healthy donors. The PCR was carried out with 60 Vbeta primers and 13 Jbeta primers. The protocol was immunoSEQ multiplex PCR, while the TCRdb copy is restricted to in-frame clones and leaves out a portion. The sample contains approximately 100,000 clones, around 60% of which appear only once. Sequencing was carried out using PBMCs. Receptors originate from a woman aged 50 to 60 in good health and CMV-seronegative.

This clone was counted between two and nine times. The chain employs TRBV7-2 and TRBJ2-7; maybe TRBD1 (7 bases). CDR1 is SGHTA, CDR2 FQGNSA, per germline. There are 16 residues in the CDR3. V was cut by 1 base and J by 2 bases, with 15 bases left in between. The CDR3 region has the DNA TGTGCCAGCAGCTTAGGAGCAGGGGGGTCCACCTACGAGCAGTACTTC. It yields the protein CASSLGAGGSTYEQYF.

This clone has more than one count but fewer than ten. The chain carries TRBV18 and TRBJ1-4; D perhaps matches TRBD1 (5 bases). Germline CDR1 and CDR2: KGHSH and LQKENI. The CDR3 is 16 amino acids. Trimming stripped 4 bases from V and 1 base from J, with 13 bases between. This CDR3 is CASSRFPGGTNEKLFF. The CDR3 nucleotides are TGTGCCAGCTCACGCTTCCCCGGGGGAACTAATGAAAAACTGTTTTTT.

This chain connects TRBV4-3 to TRBJ2-4; TRBD1 matches at 9 bases. The length of the CDR3 is 14 residues. Germline CDR1 is LGHNA and CDR2 is YSLEER. J lost 9 bases, V lost 4 bases, and 7 bases had no gene match. The chain's CDR3 is CASSRRTGETIQYF. In nucleotides, the CDR3 is TGCGCCAGCAGCCGGCGGACAGGGGAGACCATTCAGTACTTC.

The rearrangement uses TRBV4-3 and TRBJ2-3; TRBD1 aligns across 7 bases. The junction had 5 bases not matched to a gene; V was cut back by 1 base and J by 4 bases. The CDR3 is 15 residues long. CDR1 is LGHNA and CDR2 is YSLEER in the germline V gene. CDR3 nucleotides: TGCGCCAGCAGCCAAGGGCGAACAGGGGCAGATACGCAGTATTTT. This encodes CASSQGRTGADTQYF.